What follows describes a single TCR beta chain. This entry comes from a study of shared clonotypes between healthy human individuals. With 2 bases clipped from V and 13 bases from J, the junction kept 7 bases outside the gene matches. CDR1 is MDHEN and CDR2 is SYDVKM in the germline V gene. The CDR3 covers 12 residues. TCRdb keeps only in-frame clones here, not all; method: immunoSEQ multiplex PCR. The data show more than 2,000,000 clones, 85% to 95% seen once. Each sample came from a Caucasian adult donor living in Nashville, Tennessee. The material sequenced was naive CD4+ T cells from PBMCs. Subset described: CD45RA+ positively selected. The V call is TRBV28, the J call TRBJ2-7; TRBD2 agrees at 8 bases. The TCR was taken from a man aged 18 to 30 in good health. Some clones in this sample may be carry-over from other donors' samples. CDR3 nucleotides: TGTGCCAGCAGTTTACTCGGGCGGGAGGAATACTTC. Its translation is CASSLLGREEYF.